The 14 T cell receptor beta chains given below trace back to one sample, sequenced in a study of blood T cell repertoires in COVID-19. The table came from immunoSEQ multiplex PCR; TCRdb's copy has only in-frame clones and leaves some out. The sample carries some 250,000 clones, approximately 86% recorded once. Source material: peripheral blood. The receptors come from a woman aged 30 to 39 with acute or convalescent COVID-19.

V usage is TRBV18 and J usage is TRBJ1-1; D perhaps matches TRBD1 (6 bases). Germline V gene lookup returns CDR1 KGHSH and CDR2 LQKENI. Between the trimmed V and J ends, which lost 0 bases and 1 base, there was a span of 9 bases. The CDR3 consists of 15 residues. Here the CDR3 DNA reads TGTGCCAGCTCACCACCGCCAGGGGAGAACACTGAAGCTTTCTTT. It translates to CASSPPPGENTEAFF. Drawing the rest from reference TRBV18 and TRBJ1-1, the complete variable domain is NAGVMQNPRHLVRRRGQEARLRCSPMKGHSHVYWYRQLPEEGLKFMVYLQKENIIDESGMPKERFSAEFPKEGPSILRIQQVVRGDSAAYFCASSPPPGENTEAFFGQGTRLTVV.

A few counts support this clone. The chain links TRBV9 to TRBJ2-2; possible D gene TRBD2, 5 bases. Looked up from germline, CDR1 is SGDLS and CDR2 is YYNGEE. V lost 1 base and J lost 7, with 11 bases in between. This CDR3 has 14 amino acids. CDR3: CASSVKGAGGELFF. The CDR3 nucleotides read TGTGCCAGCAGCGTAAAGGGAGCTGGCGGGGAGCTGTTTTTT. Full variable domain (missing parts from reference TRBV9 and TRBJ2-2): DSGVTQTPKHLITATGQRVTLRCSPRSGDLSVYWYQQSLDQGLQFLIQYYNGEERAKGNILERFSAQQFPDLHSELNLSSLELGDSALYFCASSVKGAGGELFFGEGSRLTVL.

The CDR3, as DNA: TGTGCCAGCTCACCGCTTTGGCAGGCGGGAGGTGGAGATACGCAGTATTTT. The encoded protein is CASSPLWQAGGGDTQYF. The gene calls are TRBV18 and TRBJ2-3, with 8 bases matching TRBD2. The V segment lost 3 bases and the J segment 5 bases; nucleotides outside the gene matches: 13. The CDR3 runs to 17 residues. In germline, CDR1 is KGHSH, CDR2 LQKENI.

The CDR3 spells CASSLLSSYNSPLHF. CDR3 nucleotides: TGCGCCAGCTCCCTGCTGAGCTCCTATAATTCACCCCTCCACTTT. This rearrangement joins TRBV4-1 to TRBJ1-6, with D uncertain. The CDR3 loop spans 15 amino acids. Germline V CDR1 and CDR2: MGHRA, YSYEKL. Between the trimmed V and J ends, which lost 8 bases and 0 bases, there was a span of 11 bases.

V usage is TRBV29-1 and J usage is TRBJ2-1; 10 bases fit TRBD1. This CDR3 has 13 amino acids. In germline, CDR1 is SQVTM, CDR2 ANQGSEA. V lost 5 bases and J lost 7; bases outside the gene matches: 5. CDR3 DNA sequence: TGCAGCGTTCTCGGGACAGGGGTAAATGAGCAGTTCTTC. Its translation: CSVLGTGVNEQFF.

This sequence joins TRBV7-2 and TRBJ2-1; TRBD2 aligns across 9 bases. CDR3 length equals 17 residues. J gave up 5 bases and V 5 bases, and 13 bases lay outside the gene matches. Germline V gene lookup returns CDR1 SGHTA and CDR2 FQGNSA. The CDR3 here is CASSIMAGGVRDNEQFF. CDR3 in DNA: TGTGCCAGCAGCATCATGGCGGGGGGGGTGAGGGACAATGAGCAGTTCTTC.

This clone was seen a few times. V gene TRBV29-1 combines with J gene TRBJ2-1; 9 bases are a match to TRBD1. J gave up 1 base and V 7 bases, and 8 bases lay outside the gene matches. Germline V CDR1 and CDR2: SQVTM, ANQGSEA. This CDR3 region has 15 residues. CDR3 DNA sequence: TGCAGCGGAATACCGGGACAGGGATCCTACAATGAGCAGTTCTTC. This gives the protein CSGIPGQGSYNEQFF.

The gene calls are TRBV5-1 and TRBJ1-1; D might be TRBD1 (6 bases). Per the germline V gene, CDR1 is SGHRS and CDR2 is YFSETQ. V shed 2 bases and J shed 4 bases, with 12 bases lying between them. There are 14 residues in the CDR3. As DNA, the CDR3 is TGCGCCAGCAGCTTAGGGACAAAGACCACTGAAGCTTTCTTT. Its protein product is CASSLGTKTTEAFF.

The chain employs TRBV5-1 and TRBJ2-3; no clear D gene. V lost 4 bases, J lost 1 base, and 7 bases lay in between. The CDR3 has 13 residues. CDR1 is SGHRS and CDR2 is YFSETQ in the germline V gene. The CDR3 DNA is TGCGCCAGCAGCGCTGCGGGCACAGATACGCAGTATTTT. Protein product: CASSAAGTDTQYF.

The chain employs TRBV27 and TRBJ1-2; D call uncertain. Germline V CDR1 and CDR2: MNHEY, SMNVEV (reference sequence). V lost 4 bases and J 5 bases, leaving 8 bases between the germline ends. This CDR3 is built from 12 residues. The CDR3 DNA reads TGTGCCAGCAGTTCTCCCGTATATGGCTACACCTTC. Translating it yields CASSSPVYGYTF.

The rearrangement uses TRBV19 and TRBJ2-1, with 10 bases aligning to TRBD2. The CDR3 totals 15 residues. J was trimmed by 8 bases and V by 4 bases; bases with no gene match: 8. Germline values: CDR1 LNHDA, CDR2 SQIVND (reference sequence). The CDR3 DNA reads TGTGCCAGTAGTAATCTAGCGGGAGTTGGCGATGAGCAGTTCTTC. Protein: CASSNLAGVGDEQFF. The whole variable domain, filled in from reference TRBV19 and TRBJ2-1, reads DGGITQSPKYLFRKEGQNVTLSCEQNLNHDAMYWYRQDPGQGLRLIYYSQIVNDFQKGDIAEGYSVSREKKESFPLTVTSAQKNPTAFYLCASSNLAGVGDEQFFGPGTRLTVL.

The rearrangement uses TRBV11-3 and TRBJ2-1; 8 nucleotides line up with TRBD2. Germline-derived CDR1 and CDR2 are SGHNT and YENEEA. The J segment lost 9 bases and the V segment lost 3 bases, leaving 13 bases of the junction unmatched. The CDR3 totals 16 residues. The CDR3 reads CASSFLSGGPRTEQFF. The DNA for the CDR3 is TGTGCCAGCAGCTTTTTGTCGGGAGGGCCTAGAACTGAGCAGTTCTTC.

This chain connects TRBV11-3 to TRBJ1-1; D may be TRBD1 (5 bases). Germline CDR1 and CDR2: SGHNT and YENEEA. The germline V and J ends were trimmed by 5 bases and 1 base, with 8 bases remaining between them. This CDR3 spans 13 amino acids. The CDR3 DNA reads as TGTGCCAGCAGCCGCGGACAGAACACTGAAGCTTTCTTT. This codes for CASSRGQNTEAFF.

This clone appeared a single time. V gene TRBV6-2 or TRBV6-3 combines with J gene TRBJ2-7, with D perhaps matching TRBD1 (5 bases). This CDR3 comprises 12 residues. The V end was cut by 5 bases, the J end by 4 bases, with 9 bases between. Germline lookup yields CDR1 MNHEY and CDR2 SVGEGT. The CDR3 nucleotides read TGTGCCAGCAGTAAGACAGAATACGAGCAGTACTTC. Encoded protein: CASSKTEYEQYF.